This is a list of T cell receptor beta chains from one sample in a study of beta chain features in type 1 diabetes. Profiled with immunoSEQ multiplex PCR; TCRdb holds only in-frame clones, not every one. The table lists a few hundred thousand clones, 20% to 25% of them singletons. Specimen: naive CD4+ T cells from blood. These receptors all stem from a woman in her twenties or thirties with type 1 diabetes. Both conserved end residues are part of each CDR3. A D gene is named only where the DNA matches it firmly. Clone size is stated in some rows and not others, as once, few, many or a class when expanded.

d_call clone_size j_call v_call cdr3_nt cdr3_aa
- - TRBJ2-7 TRBV7-8 TGTGCCAGCAGCTTAGGCGGGCCCGCCTACGAGCAGTACTTC CASSLGGPAYEQYF
- - TRBJ1-1 TRBV27 TGTGCCAGCAGTCCTGGGGGGGCGTACACTGAAGCTTTCTTT CASSPGGAYTEAFF
TRBD2 few TRBJ2-5 TRBV29-1 TGCAGCGTTGAAGGGGGCGGGGGGGAGACCCAGTACTTC CSVEGGGGETQYF
- few TRBJ2-2 TRBV2 TGTGCCAGCACTACAGAACGTAGCACCGGGGAGCTGTTTTTT CASTTERSTGELFF
TRBD2 - TRBJ2-1 TRBV29-1 TGCAGCGTTGAGTCTAGCGGGGGCTACAATGAGCAGTTCTTC CSVESSGGYNEQFF
- - TRBJ1-1 TRBV30 TGTGCCGGGATCCCCTCGGGCACTGAAGCTTTCTTT CAGIPSGTEAFF
- few TRBJ2-7 TRBV11-2 TGTGCCAGCAGCCTAGCTCCTCCCTACGAGCAGTACTTC CASSLAPPYEQYF
TRBD1 - TRBJ2-7 TRBV2 TGTGCCAGCAGGAAAGACAGGGGTGCGCAGTACTTC CASRKDRGAQYF
TRBD1 few TRBJ2-5 TRBV5-1 TGCGCCAGCAGTTCAGACAGGGGTGAAGAGACCCAGTACTTC CASSSDRGEETQYF
TRBD2 - TRBJ2-7 TRBV25-1 TGTGCCAGCAGTGAATTGGGCGGGAGCTCCTACGAGCAGTACTTC CASSELGGSSYEQYF
TRBD1 - TRBJ2-7 TRBV30 TGTGCCTGGAGTGTGGACAGGGCCTACGAGCAGTACTTC CAWSVDRAYEQYF
TRBD1 - TRBJ1-1 TRBV29-1 TGCAGCGTAACACATATGGGACAGGGGGACACTGAAGCTTTCTTT CSVTHMGQGDTEAFF